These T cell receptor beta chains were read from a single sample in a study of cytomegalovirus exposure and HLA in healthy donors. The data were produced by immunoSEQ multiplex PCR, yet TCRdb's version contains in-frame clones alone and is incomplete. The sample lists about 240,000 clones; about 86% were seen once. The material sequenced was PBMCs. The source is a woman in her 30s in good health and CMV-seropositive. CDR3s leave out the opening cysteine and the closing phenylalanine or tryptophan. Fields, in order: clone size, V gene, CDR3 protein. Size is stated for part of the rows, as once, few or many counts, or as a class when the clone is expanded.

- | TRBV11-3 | ASSSGLAREQF
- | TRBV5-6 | ASSLEMRVGQF
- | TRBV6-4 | ASRGALTTGTVRYGYT
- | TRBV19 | ASSFAAGRYEQY
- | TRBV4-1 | ASSLVVGQGTGYT
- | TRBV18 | ASSPRGASGSDYNEQF
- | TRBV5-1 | ASSERSQETQY
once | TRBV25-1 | ASSEYEAGEQY
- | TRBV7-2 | ASSLNSVMNTEAF
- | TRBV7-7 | ASSLDSGTSYEQY
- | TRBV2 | ASSEELAATYEQY
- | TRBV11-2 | ASSLYARGSSYNEQF
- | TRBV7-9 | ASSTSGRAQYEQY
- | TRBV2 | ASSESREEGYT
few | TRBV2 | ASSALTSSDTQY
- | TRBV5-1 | ASSPGGPRYEQY
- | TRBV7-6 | ASSLGLLDAGGTQY
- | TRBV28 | ASFETGGNTEAF
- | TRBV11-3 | ASSPKGALNTEAF
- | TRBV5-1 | ASSLVGADTYNEQF
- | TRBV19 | ASSIDLMTGANYGYT
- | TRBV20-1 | SAAQGNGYT
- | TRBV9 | ASSTRLAGGPYEQF
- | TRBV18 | ASSPDTGQPQH
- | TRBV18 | ASSRAGFGDYGYT
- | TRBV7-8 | ASSGGGGRPNYGYT
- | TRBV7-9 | ASSPTGGYEQY
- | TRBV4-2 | ASSLLLGGDPYNEQF
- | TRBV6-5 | ASSAGRLRVGYT
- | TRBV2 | ARSGQVGNTEAF
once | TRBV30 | AWRGGTTPSYNEQF
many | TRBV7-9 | ASSPIPGLKVGSSGELF
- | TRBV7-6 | ASSLKQGYEQY
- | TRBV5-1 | ASSSQVTNTEAF
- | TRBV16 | ASSQSIPTDTQY
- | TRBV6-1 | AGGRSGVETQY
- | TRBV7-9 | ASSSGVVDTQY
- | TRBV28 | ASNPSGREGELF
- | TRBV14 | ASSQDNSYEQY
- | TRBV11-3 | ASSLEQGSPYNEQF
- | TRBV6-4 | ASSRGAGLPSYNEQF
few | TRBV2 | ATRGLAYEQY
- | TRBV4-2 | ASSQALPGQFSNQPQH
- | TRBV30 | AWSVQGEQY
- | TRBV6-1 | ASSDSGTSGRRRNEQF
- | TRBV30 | AWGTGVTGELF
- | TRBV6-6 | ASRGRTSGSLNEQY
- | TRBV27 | ASSPTSGSSNEQY